A selection of T cell receptor beta chains follows, all from one sample in a study of metastatic and nonmetastatic thyroid tumors. Via MiXCR, TCRdb re-called the PCR reads. The data contain around 40,000 clones, about 18% of them singletons. Sequencing was performed on blood. The receptors here all came from a male donor with papillary thyroid cancer or a benign thyroid nodule (not recorded which). Some clones in this sample may be carry-over from other donors' samples. The CDR3 runs from the conserved cysteine through the conserved F or W. A D gene is named only where the DNA matches it firmly. Clone size is shown for a subset of rows, as once, few, many or a class of expanded clone.

J gene	V gene	clone size	D gene	CDR3 protein	CDR3 DNA
TRBJ2-2	TRBV6-5	many	-	CASSSSPAPGELFF	TGTGCCAGCAGTTCCTCCCCGGCGCCCGGGGAGCTGTTTTTT
TRBJ1-4	TRBV3-1	many	-	CATQRGGANEKLFF	TGTGCCACTCAGAGGGGGGGAGCTAATGAAAAACTGTTTTTT
TRBJ2-5	TRBV20-1	many	-	CSARDRGSQETQYF	TGCAGTGCTAGAGATCGTGGTAGCCAAGAGACCCAGTACTTC
TRBJ2-7	TRBV12-3/TRBV12-4	medium-sized	-	CASSLMQGPYEQYF	TGTGCCAGCAGTTTGATGCAGGGCCCCTACGAGCAGTACTTC
TRBJ1-1	TRBV7-9	few	-	CASSPNQYNAFF	TGTGCCAGCAGCCCCAACCAATATAACGCTTTCTTT
TRBJ2-7	TRBV3-1	-	TRBD2	CASNQYETSGSYEQYF	TGTGCCAGCAACCAGTACGAGACTAGCGGGAGCTACGAGCAGTACTTC
TRBJ2-1	TRBV7-2	many	TRBD2	CASSFSGGGHNEQFF	TGTGCCAGCAGCTTTAGCGGGGGGGGACACAATGAGCAGTTCTTC
TRBJ2-7	TRBV6-5	-	TRBD1	CASSYLGQGYEQYF	TGTGCCAGCAGTTACCTCGGACAGGGTTACGAGCAGTACTTC
TRBJ1-1	TRBV27	many	TRBD1	CASRGQGGIHEAFF	TGTGCCAGCAGAGGACAGGGTGGTATTCATGAAGCTTTCTTT
TRBJ2-3	TRBV24-1	many	TRBD1	CATREGQGAGTDTQYF	TGTGCCACCAGAGAGGGACAGGGGGCCGGCACAGATACGCAGTATTTT
TRBJ2-6	TRBV7-2	many	-	CASSFLASSGANVLTF	TGTGCCAGCAGCTTCCTAGCGAGCTCTGGGGCCAACGTCCTGACTTTC
TRBJ2-1	TRBV5-1	many	-	CASSLGNSGHSYNEQFF	TGCGCCAGCAGCTTGGGTAATTCGGGGCACTCATACAATGAGCAGTTCTTC
TRBJ1-1	TRBV6-5	many	-	CASSYSTGTLTEAFF	TGTGCCAGCAGTTACTCTACAGGGACCCTTACTGAAGCTTTCTTT
TRBJ2-3	TRBV10-3	many	-	CAISQLASTDTQYF	TGTGCCATCAGCCAACTAGCCAGCACAGATACGCAGTATTTT
TRBJ1-2	TRBV14	many	-	CASSQPGQHNYGYTF	TGTGCCAGCAGCCAACCGGGACAACATAACTATGGCTACACCTTC
TRBJ2-2	TRBV18	many	-	CASSQGGTGELFF	TGTGCCAGCTCCCAAGGGGGCACCGGGGAGCTGTTTTTT
TRBJ2-7	TRBV10-3	many	-	CAISDVFPEQYF	TGTGCCATCAGTGATGTATTCCCCGAGCAGTACTTC
TRBJ2-3	TRBV6-1	few	-	CASSEATTQYF	TGTGCCAGCAGTGAAGCAACGACGCAGTATTTT
TRBJ1-2	TRBV24-1	medium-sized	-	CATSAKQLHYGYTF	TGTGCCACCAGTGCCAAACAGCTTCACTATGGCTACACCTTC
TRBJ1-1	TRBV6-1	many	-	CASGGGRWTEAFF	TGTGCCAGCGGCGGGGGCAGGTGGACTGAAGCTTTCTTT
TRBJ2-4	TRBV18	-	TRBD2	CASSPQSGVAKNIQYF	TGTGCCAGCTCACCACAAAGCGGGGTGGCCAAAAACATTCAGTACTTC
TRBJ2-7	TRBV6-1	few	TRBD1	CASRTGGYEQYF	TGTGCCAGCAGGACAGGGGGCTACGAGCAGTACTTC
TRBJ2-1	TRBV6-2/TRBV6-3	few	-	CAFIYSDEQFF	TGTGCCTTCATTTACTCCGATGAGCAGTTCTTC
TRBJ2-1	TRBV24-1	many	TRBD2	CATWTSGGEQFF	TGTGCCACCTGGACTAGCGGGGGTGAGCAGTTCTTC
TRBJ2-1	TRBV3-1	many	TRBD2	CASSPGLVFARMNNEQFF	TGTGCCAGCAGCCCCGGACTAGTTTTCGCCAGAATGAACAATGAGCAGTTCTTC
TRBJ2-7	TRBV12-3/TRBV12-4	-	TRBD2	CASRGSGAGAYEQYF	TGTGCCAGCAGGGGTAGCGGGGCCGGGGCCTACGAGCAGTACTTC
TRBJ1-2	TRBV6-1	-	-	CASSPSGQLRGYTF	TGTGCCAGCAGTCCTTCAGGCCAACTTCGGGGCTACACCTTC
TRBJ1-2	TRBV10-2	many	-	CASSESWFDYGYTF	TGCGCCAGCAGTGAGTCGTGGTTTGACTATGGCTACACCTTC
TRBJ2-7	TRBV19	few	-	CASSIRQGQGEQYF	TGCGCCAGTAGTATCCGTCAAGGTCAGGGCGAGCAGTACTTC
TRBJ2-7	TRBV6-1	medium-sized	TRBD1	CASSQTIGTGVSYEQYF	TGTGCCAGCAGCCAAACAATCGGGACAGGGGTTTCCTACGAGCAGTACTTC
TRBJ2-1	TRBV4-2	many	-	CASSQHRAPGVVAQNEQFF	TGTGCCAGCAGCCAACACAGGGCGCCCGGAGTTGTGGCCCAAAATGAGCAGTTCTTC
TRBJ1-2	TRBV27	few	TRBD1	CASSTQKPGQGFNGYTF	TGTGCCAGCAGTACCCAAAAGCCGGGACAGGGTTTTAATGGCTACACCTTC
TRBJ2-7	TRBV5-1	-	TRBD2	CASSLLAGGPPYEQYF	TGCGCCAGCAGCTTACTAGCGGGGGGGCCCCCGTACGAGCAGTACTTC
TRBJ1-2	TRBV29-1	many	TRBD1	CSVEGEVEGAYYGYTF	TGCAGCGTTGAAGGCGAGGTGGAGGGGGCGTACTATGGCTACACCTTC
TRBJ2-7	TRBV6-5	few	-	CARSYEDIGFLEQYF	TGTGCCAGAAGTTACGAGGACATAGGGTTCTTGGAGCAGTACTTC
TRBJ2-2	TRBV20-1	many	TRBD2	CSAPSAGGHDRELFF	TGCAGTGCTCCGTCGGCGGGGGGGCATGATCGGGAGCTGTTTTTT
TRBJ1-6	TRBV5-1	-	-	CASSLAWTDNSPLHF	TGCGCCAGCAGCTTGGCGTGGACAGACAATTCACCCCTCCACTTT
TRBJ2-7	TRBV29-1	few	-	CSVARGPGYYQYF	TGCAGCGTTGCGCGGGGCCCCGGGTACTATCAGTACTTC
TRBJ2-3	TRBV6-4	many	TRBD2	CASSEASGGPTDTQYF	TGTGCCAGCAGTGAGGCTAGCGGGGGGCCCACAGATACGCAGTATTTT
TRBJ2-3	TRBV20-1	many	-	CSARVQPSTDTQYF	TGCAGTGCTAGAGTACAGCCCAGCACAGATACGCAGTATTTT
TRBJ2-3	TRBV2	many	TRBD2	CASSEFASGISTDTQYF	TGTGCCAGCAGTGAATTTGCTAGCGGGATTAGCACAGATACGCAGTATTTT
TRBJ1-2	TRBV2	many	-	CASSVQREGYGYTF	TGTGCCAGCAGTGTCCAGAGAGAGGGCTATGGCTACACCTTC
TRBJ1-2	TRBV4-1	many	-	CASSQVPGEQYGYTF	TGCGCCAGCAGCCAAGTTCCCGGGGAACAATATGGCTACACCTTC
TRBJ2-1	TRBV28	-	-	CASSLEWQGPIHGNEQFF	TGTGCCAGCAGTTTAGAGTGGCAGGGTCCCATCCACGGGAATGAGCAGTTCTTC
TRBJ2-3	TRBV19	many	-	CASSPGLRNTDTQYF	TGTGCCAGTAGCCCTGGACTGCGTAACACAGATACGCAGTATTTT
TRBJ2-1	TRBV5-4	-	TRBD2	CASSLETGLAGGHEQFF	TGTGCCAGCAGCTTGGAAACGGGACTAGCGGGAGGGCATGAGCAGTTCTTC
TRBJ2-3	TRBV29-1	many	TRBD1	CSGQGTGSTDTQYF	TGCAGCGGGCAGGGGACAGGGAGCACAGATACGCAGTATTTT
TRBJ1-1	TRBV15	few	TRBD1	CATSIATGVTEAFF	TGTGCCACCAGCATAGCTACAGGGGTCACTGAAGCTTTCTTT
TRBJ2-7	TRBV6-6	few	-	CASSYNAGLGYEQYF	TGTGCCAGCAGTTACAATGCAGGGCTCGGCTACGAGCAGTACTTC